Reported below is one T cell receptor (beta chain). The antigen remains unidentified. The data were taken from a study of a mutant IDH1 vaccine in newly diagnosed glioma. Across the study: Beginning 4-6 weeks after radiotherapy alone, or with temozolomide cycles, vaccination took place. Treatment recipients were about 60% male and 37.5% female, and their mean age was approximately 43 years. Before enrollment, patients got radiotherapy alone, temozolomide alone, or mostly the combination. Broader study findings: Most patients, 85% to 95%, showed vaccine-induced immune responses.

The repertoire was sequenced with immunoSEQ multiplex PCR; TCRdb's copy has only in-frame clones and lacks some. The table has 35,000 to 45,000 clones, roughly 83% seen once. Described time point: week 35, safety follow-up. Every vaccine dose comprised 300 ug of mutant IDH1 20-mer peptide plus topical imiquimod. Trimming removed 4 bases from V and 3 bases from J, with 9 bases in between. The germline V gene encodes CDR1 MNHNS and CDR2 SASEGT. There are 13 residues in the CDR3. Source: PBMCs, taken from a glioma patient whose treatment included an IDH1 peptide vaccine. The V and J genes are TRBV6-1 and TRBJ1-2; D gene ambiguous. The TCR sequence derives from a woman aged 50 to 60 with glioma. Written as DNA, the CDR3 is TGTGCCAGCAGTGGATGGCAAGACTATGGCTACACCTTC. Translated: CASSGWQDYGYTF.